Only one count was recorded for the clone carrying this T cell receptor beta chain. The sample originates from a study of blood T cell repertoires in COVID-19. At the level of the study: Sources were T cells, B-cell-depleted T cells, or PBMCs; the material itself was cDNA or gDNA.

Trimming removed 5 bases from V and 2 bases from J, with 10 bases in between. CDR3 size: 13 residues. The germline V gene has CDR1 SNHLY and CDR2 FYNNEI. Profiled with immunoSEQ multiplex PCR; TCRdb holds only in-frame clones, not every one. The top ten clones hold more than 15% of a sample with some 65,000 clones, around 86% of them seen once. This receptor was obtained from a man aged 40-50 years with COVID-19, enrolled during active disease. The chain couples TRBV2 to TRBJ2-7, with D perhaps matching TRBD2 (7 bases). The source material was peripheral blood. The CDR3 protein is CASSRGDTYEQYF. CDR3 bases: TGTGCCAGCAGTCGGGGGGACACCTACGAGCAGTACTTC.